One T cell receptor beta chain is described in this entry. What it binds is unknown. The data originate from a study of T-cell memory formation after mild COVID-19. Overall study: Clusters of TCRs were largely donor specific. Study-wide findings and caveats: Pre-infection memory carried some responding clones, suggesting that cross-reactive memory joined.

TCRdb recomputed calls from the 5' RACE reads with MiXCR, one row per CDR3 protein. The sample shows some 120,000 distinct CDR3 sequences, roughly 15% of them seen only once. The CDR3 contains 15 residues. Germline-derived CDR1 and CDR2 are DFQATT and SNEGSKA (reference sequence). V was pared by 5 bases and J by 8 bases, with 10 bases of the junction left unmatched. The sequence was obtained from an adult woman who had mild COVID-19 (a few samples of this study predate the infection). Cell type and time point are not known. The chain combines TRBV20-1 with TRBJ2-1; 12 bases line up with TRBD2. The sequenced material came from PBMCs or a T cell subset sorted from them (not recorded which). The CDR3 nucleotides read TGCAGTGCTCGTCTAGCGGGAGGGGCACTGGATGAGCAGTTCTTC. It translates to CSARLAGGALDEQFF.